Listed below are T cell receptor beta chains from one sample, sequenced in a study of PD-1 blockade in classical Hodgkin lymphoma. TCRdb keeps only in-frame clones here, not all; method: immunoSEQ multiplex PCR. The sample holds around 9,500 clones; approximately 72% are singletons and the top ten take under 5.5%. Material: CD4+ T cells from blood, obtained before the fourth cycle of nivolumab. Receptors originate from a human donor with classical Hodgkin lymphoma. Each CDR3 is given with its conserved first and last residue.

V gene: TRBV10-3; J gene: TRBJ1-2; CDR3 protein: CAITGQGYGYTF
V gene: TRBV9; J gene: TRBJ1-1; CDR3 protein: CASSVGRVNTEAFF
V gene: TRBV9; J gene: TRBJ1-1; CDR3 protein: CASSVEGGYMNTEAFF
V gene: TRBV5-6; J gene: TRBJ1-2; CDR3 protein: CASSLGGLYGYTF
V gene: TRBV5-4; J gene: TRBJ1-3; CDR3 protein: CASSLPGGEVGNTIYF
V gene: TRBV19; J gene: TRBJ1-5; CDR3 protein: CASSIGVWSNQPQHF
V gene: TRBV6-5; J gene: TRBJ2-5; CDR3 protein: CASSYSMTVQETQYF
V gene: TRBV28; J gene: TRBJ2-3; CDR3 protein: CASSETGTGGTDTQYF
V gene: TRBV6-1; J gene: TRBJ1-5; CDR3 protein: CASSDRMGEQPQHF
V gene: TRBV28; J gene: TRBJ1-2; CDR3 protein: CASSTDRAGGYTF
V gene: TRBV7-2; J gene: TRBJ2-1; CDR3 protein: CASSSAGTGPNEQFF
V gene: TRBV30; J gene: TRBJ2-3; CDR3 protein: CAWSEGQGRTDTQYF
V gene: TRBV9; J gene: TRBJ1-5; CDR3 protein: CASSVDGFQPQHF
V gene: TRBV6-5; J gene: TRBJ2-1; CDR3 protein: CASSYSGQPYNEQFF
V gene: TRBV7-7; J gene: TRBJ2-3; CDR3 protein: CASSLGGRDTQYF
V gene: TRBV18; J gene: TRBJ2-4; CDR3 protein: CASSSDAPPANIQYF
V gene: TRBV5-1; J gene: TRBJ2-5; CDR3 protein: CASSLALESGGTQETQYF
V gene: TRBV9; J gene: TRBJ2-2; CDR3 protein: CASGGPGDTGELFF
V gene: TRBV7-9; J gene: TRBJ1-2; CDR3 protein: CASSSSDLGYTF
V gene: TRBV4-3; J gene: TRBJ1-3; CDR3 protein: CASRNEPGGSGNTIYF
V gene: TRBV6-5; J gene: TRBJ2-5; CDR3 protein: CASSRNGETQYF
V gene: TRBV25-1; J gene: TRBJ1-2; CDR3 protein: CASSEFFKDYGYTF
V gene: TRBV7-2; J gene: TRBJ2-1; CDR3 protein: CASSDGPMTQFF
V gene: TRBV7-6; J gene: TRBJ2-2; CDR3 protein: CASRIGADTGELFF
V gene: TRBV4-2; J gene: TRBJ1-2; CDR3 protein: CASSQEQGYGGYTF
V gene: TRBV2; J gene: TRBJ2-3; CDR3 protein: CASSELEAGTQYF
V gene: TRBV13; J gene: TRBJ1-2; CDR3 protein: CASSLGRGDYGYTF
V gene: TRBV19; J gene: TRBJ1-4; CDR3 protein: CASSTSSEKLFF
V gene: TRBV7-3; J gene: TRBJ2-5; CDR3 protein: CASSPSVGGWETQYF
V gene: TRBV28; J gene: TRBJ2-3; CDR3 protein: CASRLQGVDTQYF
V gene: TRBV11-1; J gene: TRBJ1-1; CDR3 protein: CASSLDRTNTEAFF
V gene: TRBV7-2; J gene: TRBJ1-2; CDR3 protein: CASSPDDSRGYTF
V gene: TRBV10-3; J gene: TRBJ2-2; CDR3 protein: CATSSTGELFF
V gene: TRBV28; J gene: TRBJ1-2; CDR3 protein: CASSASGTGVPGYTF
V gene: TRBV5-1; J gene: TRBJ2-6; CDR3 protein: CASSKGAGPTSGANVLTF
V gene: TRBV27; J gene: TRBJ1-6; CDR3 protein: CASKTAGSPLHF
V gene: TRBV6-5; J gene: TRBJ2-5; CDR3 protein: CASTKLAGAQETQYF
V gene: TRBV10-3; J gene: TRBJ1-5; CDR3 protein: CAISDSNQPQHF
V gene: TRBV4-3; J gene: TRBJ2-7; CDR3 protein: CASSQGQGILGEQYF
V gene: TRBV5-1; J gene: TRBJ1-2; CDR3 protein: CASSTENLDGGYTF
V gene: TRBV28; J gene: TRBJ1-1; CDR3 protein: CASSPIGGKAEAFF
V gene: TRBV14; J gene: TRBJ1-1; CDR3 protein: CASSRQDGPFTEAFF
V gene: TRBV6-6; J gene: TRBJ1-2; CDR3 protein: CASSWDRYGYTF
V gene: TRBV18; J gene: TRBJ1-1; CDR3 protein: CASSAREEEAFF
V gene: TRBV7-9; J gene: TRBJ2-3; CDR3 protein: CASSSRYNGGSGDTQYF
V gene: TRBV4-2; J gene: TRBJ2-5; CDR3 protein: CASSQGQGLGGGTQYF
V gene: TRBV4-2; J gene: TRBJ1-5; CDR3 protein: CASSTWTGGEWGNQPQHF
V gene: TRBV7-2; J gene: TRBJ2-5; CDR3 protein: CASSLGGYQETQYF